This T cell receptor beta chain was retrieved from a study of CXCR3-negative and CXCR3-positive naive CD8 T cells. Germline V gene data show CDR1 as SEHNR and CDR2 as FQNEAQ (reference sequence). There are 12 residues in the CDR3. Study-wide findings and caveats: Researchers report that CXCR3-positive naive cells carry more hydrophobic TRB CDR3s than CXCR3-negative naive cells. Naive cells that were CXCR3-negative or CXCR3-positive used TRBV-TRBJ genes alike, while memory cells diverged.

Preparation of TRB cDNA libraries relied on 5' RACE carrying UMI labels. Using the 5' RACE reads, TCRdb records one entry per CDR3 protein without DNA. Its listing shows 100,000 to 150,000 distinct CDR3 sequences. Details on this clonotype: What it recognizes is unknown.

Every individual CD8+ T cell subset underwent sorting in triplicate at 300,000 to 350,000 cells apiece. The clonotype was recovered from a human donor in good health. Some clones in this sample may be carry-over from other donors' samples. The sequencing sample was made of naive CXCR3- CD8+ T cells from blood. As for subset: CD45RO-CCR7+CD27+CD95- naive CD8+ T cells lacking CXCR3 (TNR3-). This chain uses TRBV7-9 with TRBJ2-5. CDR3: CASSLADAAQYF.